These 6 T cell receptor beta chains were all obtained from the same sample, sequenced in a study of T-cell reconstitution after alpha-beta-depleted transplantation in children. The TCRbeta library incorporated unique molecular identifiers. TCRdb passed the PCR reads through MiXCR, listing each CDR3 protein once. The table shows about 400,000 distinct CDR3 sequences, with roughly 22% occurring only once. This specimen consisted of PBMCs from the stem cell graft donor, obtained from the stem cell graft. These receptors originate from a human donor who donated a stem cell graft to a child with acute myeloid leukemia.

This clonotype has more than one count but fewer than ten. The gene calls are TRBV29-1 and TRBJ2-7; 9 bases fit TRBD1. The CDR3 length is 15 residues. From germline, CDR1 is SQVTM and CDR2 ANQGSEA. V gave up 7 bases and J gave up 4 bases; unmatched junction bases: 14. The CDR3 loop reads CSASSRDRGTYEQYF. CDR3 nucleotide sequence: TGCAGCGCCTCCTCTAGAGACAGGGGGACGTACGAGCAGTACTTC.

This clonotype was picked up many times. J is TRBJ2-3 and V is TRBV29-1; D is unclear. Germline values: CDR1 SQVTM, CDR2 ANQGSEA. V lost 4 bases and J lost 3, with 14 bases in between. CDR3 length equals 14 residues. The CDR3 here is CSVAGEGRTDTQYF. DNA of the CDR3: TGCAGCGTTGCCGGAGAAGGCAGGACAGATACGCAGTATTTT.

The chain employs TRBV2 and TRBJ2-5, with TRBD2 matching over 14 bases. The germline gives CDR1 SNHLY, CDR2 FYNNEI. J was trimmed by 1 base and V by 7 bases; bases with no gene match: 2. The CDR3 has 15 amino acids. The CDR3 loop is CASMGTSGSQETQYF. The CDR3 DNA is TGTGCCAGCATGGGGACTAGCGGGAGCCAAGAGACCCAGTACTTC.

This clonotype was picked up many times. The rearrangement links TRBV10-2 to TRBJ1-1; 10 bases fit TRBD1. From germline, CDR1 is WSHSY and CDR2 SAAADI. The CDR3 spans 15 residues. With 5 bases clipped from V and 3 bases from J, the junction kept 6 bases outside the gene matches. This CDR3 reads CASSRSGTGDTEAFF. As DNA, the CDR3 is TGCGCCAGCAGTCGATCCGGGACAGGGGACACTGAAGCTTTCTTT.

This clonotype was counted between two and nine times. The gene calls are TRBV7-8 and TRBJ2-1, with D tentatively TRBD1 (5 bases). The CDR3 spans 13 residues. V lost 5 bases and J lost 5, with 10 bases in between. CDR1 and CDR2 (germline): SGHVS, FQNEAQ. The CDR3, as DNA: TGTGCCAGCAGCCAGGACAAAAACAATGAGCAGTTCTTC. Its translation is CASSQDKNNEQFF.

The chain combines TRBV19 with TRBJ1-5; D is uncertain. The germline V gene has CDR1 LNHDA and CDR2 SQIVND (reference sequence). The CDR3 is 19 amino acids. V was trimmed by 4 bases and J by 0 bases, leaving 22 bases between them. The CDR3 coding sequence is TGTGCCAGTAGTACCCCGATCTTATGGGGAATGGATAGCAATCAGCCCCAGCATTTT. Amino acids: CASSTPILWGMDSNQPQHF. The whole variable domain, filled in from reference TRBV19 and TRBJ1-5, reads DGGITQSPKYLFRKEGQNVTLSCEQNLNHDAMYWYRQDPGQGLRLIYYSQIVNDFQKGDIAEGYSVSREKKESFPLTVTSAQKNPTAFYLCASSTPILWGMDSNQPQHFGDGTRLSIL.